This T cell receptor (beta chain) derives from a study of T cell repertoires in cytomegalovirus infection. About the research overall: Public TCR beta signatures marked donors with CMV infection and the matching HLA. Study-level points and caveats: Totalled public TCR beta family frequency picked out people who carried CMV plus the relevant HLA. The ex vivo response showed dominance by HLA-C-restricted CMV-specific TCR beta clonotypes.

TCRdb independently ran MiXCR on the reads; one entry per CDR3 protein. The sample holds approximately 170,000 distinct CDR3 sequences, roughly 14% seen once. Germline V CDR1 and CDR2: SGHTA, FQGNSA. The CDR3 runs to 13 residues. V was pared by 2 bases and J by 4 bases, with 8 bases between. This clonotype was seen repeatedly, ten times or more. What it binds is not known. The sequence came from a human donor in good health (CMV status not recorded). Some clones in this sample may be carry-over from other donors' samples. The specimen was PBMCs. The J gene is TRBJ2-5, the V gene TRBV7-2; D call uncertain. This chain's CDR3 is CASSLMNRETQYF. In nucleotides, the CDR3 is TGTGCCAGCAGCTTAATGAACAGAGAGACCCAGTACTTC.